A single sample gave rise to the 18 T cell receptor beta chains below, sequenced in a study of cytomegalovirus exposure and HLA in healthy donors. Primers for the PCR totalled 60 Vbeta and 13 Jbeta. Some clones are missing from TCRdb's copy, which holds only in-frame ones; the method was immunoSEQ multiplex PCR. Of around 150,000 clones in the sample, about four fifths are singletons; the top ten hold around 6.6%. The sample consisted of PBMCs. The receptors were gathered from a man in his fifties in good health and CMV-seropositive.

The CDR3 DNA reads TGTGCCAGCAGTGCCAGGGGTTATGAGACCCAGTACTTC. This gives the protein CASSARGYETQYF. V is TRBV6-1 and J is TRBJ2-5, with D perhaps TRBD1 (6 bases). Germline assignment: CDR1 MNHNS and CDR2 SASEGT. Trimming took off 4 bases at V and 5 bases at J, with 11 bases between the two ends. The CDR3 totals 13 residues.

The V gene is TRBV2, the J gene TRBJ2-7, with 7 positions matching TRBD1. Germline V gene sequence: CDR1 SNHLY, CDR2 FYNNEI. V lost 6 bases, J lost 4 bases, and 3 bases stayed unmatched. The CDR3 extends over 12 amino acids. The CDR3 protein is CASSGTAYEQYF. The CDR3 DNA reads TGTGCCAGCAGCGGGACAGCTTACGAGCAGTACTTC.

The chain has TRBV15 and TRBJ2-6; weak D call: TRBD2 (6 bases). Germline lookup yields CDR1 LNHNV and CDR2 YYDKDF (reference sequence). Trimming shortened V by 0 bases and J by 1 base, and 16 bases separated the two germline ends. This CDR3 is 19 amino acids long. In DNA, the CDR3 is TGTGCCACCAGCAGAGATAGGAGCGGGTTCAAGTCTGGGGCCAACGTCCTGACTTTC. Residues: CATSRDRSGFKSGANVLTF.

The chain uses TRBV5-1 and TRBJ2-5; D is uncertain. The CDR3 runs to 11 residues. The germline V gene encodes CDR1 SGHRS and CDR2 YFSETQ. Trimming took off 6 bases at V and 5 bases at J, with 8 bases between the two ends. CDR3 nucleotide sequence: TGCGCCAGCACCCTCGGGGAGACCCAGTACTTC. Translating gives CASTLGETQYF.

This sequence joins TRBV28 and TRBJ2-3; tentative D call: TRBD1 (5 bases). The germline CDR1 and CDR2 sequences are MDHEN and SYDVKM. V was cut by 2 bases and J by 2 bases, with 26 bases left in between. The CDR3 length is 20 residues. The CDR3 DNA reads as TGTGCCAGCAGTTTACCGCAGGGAAACCCACCCAAAGGGCACACAGATACGCAGTATTTT. Protein: CASSLPQGNPPKGHTDTQYF.

This CDR3 is CASSQTTGTEAFF. CDR3 nucleotides: TGTGCCAGCAGCCAAACCACTGGCACTGAAGCTTTCTTT. The rearrangement links TRBV5-4 to TRBJ1-1, with no clear D. The ends were cut back, 4 bases at V and 4 bases at J, with 11 bases in the middle. Germline CDR1 SGHNT, CDR2 YYREEE (reference sequence). This CDR3 is 13 amino acids long.

V gene TRBV6-1 combines with J gene TRBJ2-3, with D possibly TRBD2 on 6 matching bases. The CDR3 sequence is 18 residues long. Germline V gene lookup returns CDR1 MNHNS and CDR2 SASEGT. Trimming left V 2 bases short and J 3 bases short, with 21 bases between. This chain's CDR3 is CASSESSGGGIGTDTQYF. In nucleotides, the CDR3 is TGTGCCAGCAGTGAAAGTTCAGGAGGCGGGATTGGGACAGATACGCAGTATTTT.

DNA for the CDR3: TGTGCCAGCAGGTTCGATGGCTACACCTTC. Encoded protein: CASRFDGYTF. The rearrangement links TRBV28 to TRBJ1-2; no firm D call. The germline V and J ends were trimmed by 6 bases and 6 bases, with 5 bases remaining between them. The CDR3 consists of 10 residues. Germline CDR1 is MDHEN and CDR2 is SYDVKM.

This clone was detected only a few times. The chain joins TRBV7-2 to TRBJ2-5; D is possibly TRBD1 (5 bases). In germline, CDR1 is SGHTA, CDR2 FQGNSA. V shed 2 bases and J shed 4 bases, with 5 bases lying between them. This CDR3 comprises 12 residues. CDR3 protein: CASSLRGETQYF. CDR3 DNA: TGTGCCAGCAGCTTAAGGGGAGAGACCCAGTACTTC.

The chain employs TRBV6-5 and TRBJ2-5; TRBD2 matches 7 bases. The J call may be in error: the DNA end matches TRBJ2-7 better. CDR3 length equals 12 residues. The germline V gene encodes CDR1 MNHEY and CDR2 SVGAGI. As DNA, the CDR3 is TGTGCCGCTGGGGGGGAGAACGGCGAGCAGTACTTC. Residues: CAAGGENGEQYF.

This chain uses TRBV27 with TRBJ2-3; 11 bases are shared with TRBD2. This CDR3 region has 15 residues. Germline values: CDR1 MNHEY, CDR2 SMNVEV (reference sequence). Trimming cost V 5 bases and J 6 bases; bases outside gene matches: 7. CDR3 protein: CASSIAGGPWDTQYF. The CDR3 DNA sequence: TGTGCCAGCAGTATAGCGGGAGGGCCGTGGGATACGCAGTATTTT.

The chain carries TRBV11-2 and TRBJ2-2; 7 bases are shared with TRBD1. This CDR3 has 17 residues. Germline V gene data show CDR1 as SGHAT and CDR2 as FQNNGV. Germline trimming cut 6 bases from V and 4 bases from J; bases unmatched to any gene: 14. CDR3 coding DNA: TGTGCCAGCAGGACGCTTATGGGGGACAGCGGCACCGGGGAGCTGTTTTTT. It encodes CASRTLMGDSGTGELFF.

The rearrangement links TRBV5-1 to TRBJ1-1; D might be TRBD1 (6 bases). Germline V gene data show CDR1 as SGHRS and CDR2 as YFSETQ. V lost 2 bases and J 1 base, leaving 12 bases between the germline ends. CDR3 length: 15 residues. The CDR3 region is CASSFTGRGNTEAFF. CDR3 nucleotide sequence: TGCGCCAGCAGCTTTACAGGGCGAGGGAACACTGAAGCTTTCTTT.

The genes are TRBV11-2 and TRBJ1-1; TRBD1 aligns across 7 bases. Germline-derived CDR1 and CDR2 are SGHAT and FQNNGV. The CDR3 consists of 14 residues. The V segment lost 7 bases and the J segment 3 bases; nucleotides outside the gene matches: 8. The CDR3 region is CASNPSGGDTEAFF. Written as DNA, the CDR3 is TGTGCCAGCAACCCATCAGGGGGTGACACTGAAGCTTTCTTT. Based on the CDR3 plus reference TRBV11-2 and TRBJ1-1, the full variable domain is EAGVAQSPRYKIIEKRQSVAFWCNPISGHATLYWYQQILGQGPKLLIQFQNNGVVDDSQLPKDRFSAERLKGVDSTLKIQPAKLEDSAVYLCASNPSGGDTEAFFGQGTRLTVV.

In this sample, this clone turned up a few times. The genes are TRBV11-2 and TRBJ2-5; 10 positions agree with TRBD1. This CDR3 has 15 residues. V gave up 6 bases and J gave up 4 bases; unmatched junction bases: 8. Germline loops: CDR1 SGHAT, CDR2 FQNNGV. The CDR3 DNA reads TGTGCCAGCAGTGTGGGACAGGGGAGTCGAGAGACCCAGTACTTC. This gives the protein CASSVGQGSRETQYF. The whole variable domain, remainder taken from reference TRBV11-2 and TRBJ2-5, is EAGVAQSPRYKIIEKRQSVAFWCNPISGHATLYWYQQILGQGPKLLIQFQNNGVVDDSQLPKDRFSAERLKGVDSTLKIQPAKLEDSAVYLCASSVGQGSRETQYFGPGTRLLVL.

The V and J genes are TRBV18 and TRBJ1-2, with 7 bases that match TRBD1. Germline values: CDR1 KGHSH, CDR2 LQKENI. Unmatched junction bases numbered 7, after V lost 0 bases and J lost 0 bases. The CDR3 covers 17 residues. Written as DNA, the CDR3 is TGTGCCAGCTCACCACCCCTGGGACAGCCAGCTAACTATGGCTACACCTTC. It yields the protein CASSPPLGQPANYGYTF.

This chain connects TRBV5-7 to TRBJ2-7; D gene ambiguous. TRBV5-7 is an ORF for which the function is uncertain. V lost 4 bases and J 6 bases, leaving 14 bases between the germline ends. This CDR3 has 13 residues. The chain's CDR3 is CASSPASPPEQYF. CDR3 sequence (DNA): TGTGCCAGCAGCCCCGCGTCACCTCCCGAGCAGTACTTC.

The chain has TRBV7-9 and TRBJ2-5, with TRBD2 matching over 11 bases. Germline trimming cut 5 bases from V and 2 bases from J; bases unmatched to any gene: 4. The CDR3 length is 15 residues. The germline V gene encodes CDR1 SEHNR and CDR2 FQNEAQ (reference sequence). In DNA, the CDR3 is TGTGCCAGCAGCATCGGGACTAGCGGACAAGAGACCCAGTACTTC. This codes for CASSIGTSGQETQYF.